This TCR beta chain derives from a study of post-analysis software for immune sequencing data (dated by TCRdb to between 2015 and 2016). Context from the whole study: The recorded disease courses included relapsing-remitting, secondary progressive and progressive-relapsing multiple sclerosis, and some patients had no subtype annotation. The multiple sclerosis patient repertoires were compared with 10 to 12 previously published healthy control repertoires from donors aged 6 to 25 years. A subset of samples was prepared in parallel using single-end sample barcoding, then pooled and co-amplified after Illumina adapter ligation.

Reading from cysteine to phenylalanine, the CDR3 counts 13 amino acids. The CDR3 DNA has 39 bases and is translated from base 1. The junction shows trimming of 0 bases on V and 6 bases on J, plus 9 bases between the germline ends. Taken from the germline V gene, the CDR1 and CDR2 loops are SGHRS and YFSETQ. To demonstrate the VDJtools post-analysis software, TCR beta repertoires were profiled from the peripheral blood of about 14 young patients with multiple sclerosis. The multiple sclerosis patients were children and adolescents ranging in age from roughly 6 to 15 years. Preparation of the library involved PCR. The listed sequencing device is Illumina HiSeq 2500. To reduce PCR and sequencing biases, unique molecular identifiers were built into the TCR beta cDNA libraries. Every 1 to 10 million input T cells yielded approximately 500,000 cDNA molecules, meaning each molecule approximated one T cell. The patient libraries were prepared and sequenced using the same protocol as the earlier healthy control dataset. Samples belonging to the same batch were prepared together, multiplexed and sequenced on a shared HiSeq lane. The original pipeline was this. MIGEC handled the raw barcoded reads, throwing out single-read molecular identifier groups before consensus assembly and CDR3 extraction. Clonotype tables were post-analysed with VDJtools, normalizing diversity by down-sampling all datasets to the smallest sample size. In repertoire overlap clustering, CDR3 amino acid sequences, but not nucleotide sequences, were matched to correct batch-related cross-sample contamination. TCRdb passed the public sequencing reads through fastp at Q25 and MiXCR, retaining productive beta sequences. Entries are consolidated by CDR3 protein sequence, retaining the most common genes and DNA. What appears here as the V and J calls and clone size reflects TCRdb's work, not the paper's. In all, the sample holds about 460,000 distinct CDR3 sequences, and approximately 45% of those were seen once. The ten largest clones add up to roughly an eighth of the sample.

Regarding this clonotype: The antigen this receptor binds is unknown. Base quality data are lacking; no much larger clone is found one base away.

The investigation overall reported the following: Direct clustering with F measure revealed strong co-clustering of samples prepared in the same batch, which led to a batch-effect correction. The control group was slightly older than the multiple sclerosis patient group. Patients showed significantly higher frequencies than controls for about 5 TRBV segments, among them TRBV5-6, TRBV5-1 and TRBV20-1. Multiple sclerosis patients had significantly lower normalized Chao1 diversity than controls, a result that suggests substantial peripheral T-cell clonal expansion.

What was sequenced was blood. The sequence came from a girl aged 10 to 17 with multiple sclerosis. The sequence links TRBV5-1 to TRBJ1-2, with the D gene not confidently named. CDR3 sequence: CASSLERVNGYTF. The base sequence is TGCGCCAGCAGCTTGGAAAGGGTGAATGGCTACACCTTC.